These 24 T cell receptor beta chains were all obtained from the same sample, sequenced in a study of T cells after yellow fever vaccination. TCRdb reprocessed the 5' RACE reads via MiXCR and lists one record per CDR3 protein. The data hold approximately 330,000 distinct CDR3 sequences, with about 12% observed a single time. The specimen was CD4+ T cells sorted from PBMCs, collected 15 days after the yellow fever booster vaccination. These receptors came from a man in his late teens or twenties who received the YFV17D yellow fever vaccine.

The chain joins TRBV6-5 to TRBJ1-2; weak D call: TRBD1 (5 bases). Deletions cut 7 bases from V and 5 bases from J, with 17 bases between. CDR3 length: 14 residues. Per the germline V gene, CDR1 is MNHEY and CDR2 is SVGAGI. CDR3 sequence (DNA): TGTGCCAGCAAGAAGACAGCCACAATGTATGGCTACACCTTC. It encodes CASKKTATMYGYTF.

The chain joins TRBV6-2 or TRBV6-3 to TRBJ1-1; a weak D match, TRBD1 (6 bases). Germline V gives CDR1 MNHEY, CDR2 SVGEGT. The CDR3 spans 11 residues. V was trimmed by 6 bases and J by 8 bases, leaving 10 bases between them. Here the CDR3 reads CASRTGTEAFF. The CDR3 region has the DNA TGTGCCAGCAGAACAGGGACAGAAGCTTTCTTT.

This clonotype was found a few times. The chain joins TRBV3-1 to TRBJ1-6, with D possibly being TRBD1 (5 bases). Germline CDR1 is LGHDT and CDR2 is YNNKEL (reference sequence). V gave up 0 bases and J gave up 7 bases, with 13 bases separating them. This CDR3 contains 16 residues. Here the CDR3 reads CASSQDRGPPNSPLHF. For the CDR3, the DNA is TGTGCCAGCAGCCAAGATAGGGGACCGCCAAATTCACCCCTCCACTTT.

This clonotype has only a few counts. The chain carries TRBV12-3 or TRBV12-4 and TRBJ1-1; 7 bases fit TRBD1. With 2 bases clipped from V and 4 bases from J, the junction kept 10 bases outside the gene matches. The CDR3 spans 16 residues. The CDR3 region has the DNA TGTGCCAGCAGTTTAATTTCGGCAGGGGGTAGCACTGAAGCTTTCTTT. The encoded protein is CASSLISAGGSTEAFF.

This clonotype appeared a few times. Here the CDR3 reads CASSSGGPYNEQFF. The CDR3 coding sequence is TGCGCCAGCAGCTCTGGGGGGCCCTACAATGAGCAGTTCTTC. The chain employs TRBV5-1 and TRBJ2-1; D assignment may be TRBD1 or TRBD2 (6 bases each). V was cut by 3 bases and J by 2 bases, with 9 bases left in between. This CDR3 is built from 14 residues. Germline loops: CDR1 SGHRS, CDR2 YFSETQ.

The sample holds a few counts of this clonotype. The rearrangement links TRBV29-1 to TRBJ1-1, with D maybe TRBD1 (5 bases). In germline, CDR1 is SQVTM, CDR2 ANQGSEA. V dropped 0 bases and J dropped 3 bases, with 14 bases sitting between them. This CDR3 is built from 15 residues. The CDR3 DNA is TGCAGCGTTGAAGATCCCCAGGGAATGGACACTGAAGCTTTCTTT. It codes for CSVEDPQGMDTEAFF.

The sample holds many counts of this clonotype. V usage is TRBV28 and J usage is TRBJ2-1, with D possibly called TRBD1 or TRBD2 (5 bases each). Germline V gene sequence: CDR1 MDHEN, CDR2 SYDVKM. V lost 3 bases and J lost 4, with 16 bases in between. This CDR3 spans 16 amino acids. CDR3 coding DNA: TGTGCCAGCAGTTTGTCCTGGGGGTACGAGTACAATGAGCAGTTCTTC. It is translated as CASSLSWGYEYNEQFF. The full variable domain, in which reference TRBV28 and TRBJ2-1 provide the parts outside the CDR3, is DVKVTQSSRYLVKRTGEKVFLECVQDMDHENMFWYRQDPGLGLRLIYFSYDVKMKEKGDIPEGYSVSREKKERFSLILESASTNQTSMYLCASSLSWGYEYNEQFFGPGTRLTVL.

This sequence joins TRBV6-5 and TRBJ1-1; the match to TRBD1 covers 9 bases. The germline gives CDR1 MNHEY, CDR2 SVGAGI. This CDR3 contains 16 residues. Trimming took 0 bases from V and 3 from J; bases not matched to a gene: 5. This CDR3 reads CASSYSRDRDDTEAFF. The CDR3 DNA reads as TGTGCCAGCAGTTACTCGAGGGACAGGGATGACACTGAAGCTTTCTTT.

The chain links TRBV5-1 to TRBJ2-3, with 13 bases lining up with TRBD2. CDR1 is SGHRS, CDR2 YFSETQ, per germline. CDR3 length equals 17 residues. V lost 4 bases and J lost 0; bases outside the gene matches: 5. The CDR3, as DNA: TGCGCCAGCAGCCCCGGGACTAGCGGGGTTAGCACAGATACGCAGTATTTT. Its translation is CASSPGTSGVSTDTQYF.

This clonotype was seen only a few times. This sequence joins TRBV6-2 or TRBV6-3 and TRBJ2-5; D is uncertain. Germline V gene sequence: CDR1 MNHEY, CDR2 SVGEGT. This CDR3 spans 12 amino acids. The V gene lost 6 bases and the J gene lost 5 bases, with 10 bases spanning the gap. CDR3 sequence reads: CASRSTDETQYF. CDR3 sequence (DNA): TGTGCCAGCAGGTCAACGGATGAGACCCAGTACTTC.

This sequence joins TRBV3-1 and TRBJ2-1, with D unresolved. CDR3 length: 13 amino acids. CDR1 LGHDT and CDR2 YNNKEL come from the germline V gene (reference sequence). The V gene lost 1 base and the J gene lost 9 bases, with 10 bases spanning the gap. Here the CDR3 reads CASSQGHYGEQFF. The CDR3 DNA sequence: TGTGCCAGCAGCCAAGGACATTATGGTGAGCAGTTCTTC.

This chain connects TRBV9 to TRBJ2-1; D is possibly TRBD1 or TRBD2 (6 bases each). CDR1 and CDR2 (germline): SGDLS, YYNGEE. This CDR3 has 17 amino acids. Trimming took off 4 bases at V and 3 bases at J, with 20 bases between the two ends. CDR3 bases: TGTGCCAGCAGCCTCACCGGGGGCGGGGCCCTCTACAATGAGCAGTTCTTC. It specifies CASSLTGGGALYNEQFF.

The V call is TRBV15, the J call TRBJ1-4; no clear D gene. The CDR3 is made up of 13 amino acids. Trimming took 2 bases from V and 3 from J, leaving 4 bases between them. Per germline, CDR1 LNHNV and CDR2 YYDKDF (reference sequence). In DNA, the CDR3 is TGTGCCACCAGCAGACCTTCTAATGAAAAACTGTTTTTT. It codes for CATSRPSNEKLFF.

This chain joins TRBV20-1 and TRBJ2-5; D is unresolved. V lost 4 bases, J lost 7 bases, and 10 bases lay in between. The CDR3 loop spans 11 amino acids. The germline gives CDR1 DFQATT, CDR2 SNEGSKA (reference sequence). CDR3 DNA sequence: TGCAGTGCTACCCTAGTAGGGACCCAGTACTTC. Its protein is CSATLVGTQYF.

The rearrangement links TRBV3-1 to TRBJ2-5; D gene unclear. In germline, CDR1 is LGHDT, CDR2 YNNKEL (reference sequence). V was pared by 0 bases and J by 7 bases, with 12 bases between. The CDR3 contains 14 residues. For the CDR3, the DNA is TGTGCCAGCAGCCAAGACATTACCGCAGGGACCCAGTACTTC. Its protein is CASSQDITAGTQYF.

This clonotype showed up just a few times. The chain employs TRBV7-2 and TRBJ2-7; TRBD1 matches at 11 bases. Germline assignment: CDR1 SGHTA and CDR2 FQGNSA. Losses at the gene ends were 5 bases for V and 7 bases for J; bases not matched to a gene: 16. CDR3 length: 17 residues. CDR3 DNA: TGTGCCAGCAGCGTTAACCCATCCGGACAGGGGGCGCGTGAGCAGTACTTC. This sequence encodes CASSVNPSGQGAREQYF.

The chain is built from TRBV5-1 and TRBJ2-1; 9 bases line up with TRBD2. With V trimmed by 0 bases and J by 9 bases, 7 bases remained unmatched. Germline loops: CDR1 SGHRS, CDR2 YFSETQ. There are 15 residues in the CDR3. CDR3 DNA sequence: TGCGCCAGCAGCTTGGCCATGGGACTAGCCGGTGAGCAGTTCTTC. Amino acid sequence: CASSLAMGLAGEQFF. The full variable domain, with the rest looked up from reference TRBV5-1 and TRBJ2-1, is KAGVTQTPRYLIKTRGQQVTLSCSPISGHRSVSWYQQTPGQGLQFLFEYFSETQRNKGNFPGRFSGRQFSNSRSEMNVSTLELGDSALYLCASSLAMGLAGEQFFGPGTRLTVL.

The DNA of the CDR3 is TGCGCCAGTTCCGATAGCGGAGATAAAGAGACCCAGTACTTC. As protein: CASSDSGDKETQYF. The rearrangement joins TRBV5-1 to TRBJ2-5, with a possible D match to TRBD2 (6 bases). The CDR3 has 14 residues. V lost 8 bases and J 3 bases, leaving 17 bases between the germline ends. Germline V gene lookup returns CDR1 SGHRS and CDR2 YFSETQ.

The V gene is TRBV9, the J gene TRBJ2-5; D not resolved. The CDR3 has 13 residues. Germline assignment: CDR1 SGDLS and CDR2 YYNGEE. Trimming pared 1 base from V and 5 bases from J, leaving 9 bases between. CDR3 region: CASSVWVGETQYF. The CDR3 bases are TGTGCCAGCAGCGTATGGGTTGGGGAGACCCAGTACTTC.

This clonotype was observed a handful of times. V usage is TRBV6-2 or TRBV6-3 and J usage is TRBJ2-5, with D maybe TRBD2 (6 bases). V gave up 6 bases and J gave up 1 base, with 12 bases separating them. Germline V gene data show CDR1 as MNHEY and CDR2 as SVGEGT. CDR3 length: 14 residues. CDR3 nucleotides: TGTGCCAGCAGACTTACAGCGGGCCAAGAGACCCAGTACTTC. Its protein product is CASRLTAGQETQYF.

J is TRBJ2-3 and V is TRBV18; D unclear. Germline V lookup: CDR1 KGHSH, CDR2 LQKENI. The CDR3 length is 13 residues. The V and J ends lost 0 bases and 10 bases respectively, with 11 bases between them. CDR3 nucleotide sequence: TGTGCCAGCTCACCACCGATTCAGTTGGCGCAGTATTTT. Translating it yields CASSPPIQLAQYF. Using reference TRBV18 and TRBJ2-3 for the parts outside the CDR3, the full variable domain is NAGVMQNPRHLVRRRGQEARLRCSPMKGHSHVYWYRQLPEEGLKFMVYLQKENIIDESGMPKERFSAEFPKEGPSILRIQQVVRGDSAAYFCASSPPIQLAQYFGPGTRLTVL.

This chain connects TRBV7-8 to TRBJ2-1; D possibly corresponds to TRBD1 (5 bases). CDR1 is SGHVS and CDR2 is FQNEAQ in the germline V gene. Trimming took 5 bases from V and 7 from J, leaving 15 bases between them. The CDR3 runs to 14 residues. CDR3: CASSPWVRENEQFF. The CDR3 nucleotides read TGTGCCAGCAGCCCTTGGGTCAGGGAAAATGAGCAGTTCTTC.

This clonotype has a handful of counts. The V gene is TRBV18, the J gene TRBJ2-5, with D maybe TRBD1 (5 bases). V shed 3 bases and J shed 2 bases, with 10 bases lying between them. The CDR3 is 14 amino acids. The germline V gene has CDR1 KGHSH and CDR2 LQKENI. The CDR3 loop is CASSPREFQETQYF. CDR3 nucleotides: TGTGCCAGCTCACCCAGGGAATTTCAAGAGACCCAGTACTTC. The full variable domain, rest sourced from reference TRBV18 and TRBJ2-5, is NAGVMQNPRHLVRRRGQEARLRCSPMKGHSHVYWYRQLPEEGLKFMVYLQKENIIDESGMPKERFSAEFPKEGPSILRIQQVVRGDSAAYFCASSPREFQETQYFGPGTRLLVL.

This clonotype occurred a few times. This chain links TRBV5-4 with TRBJ2-5, with a weak D call TRBD2 (5 bases). CDR3 length: 13 residues. The V gene lost 3 bases and the J gene lost 3 bases, with 9 bases spanning the gap. Germline V gene sequence: CDR1 SGHNT, CDR2 YYREEE (reference sequence). The CDR3 nucleotides read TGTGCCAGCAGCTCGGGAAGGGAAGAGACCCAGTACTTC. Encoded protein: CASSSGREETQYF.